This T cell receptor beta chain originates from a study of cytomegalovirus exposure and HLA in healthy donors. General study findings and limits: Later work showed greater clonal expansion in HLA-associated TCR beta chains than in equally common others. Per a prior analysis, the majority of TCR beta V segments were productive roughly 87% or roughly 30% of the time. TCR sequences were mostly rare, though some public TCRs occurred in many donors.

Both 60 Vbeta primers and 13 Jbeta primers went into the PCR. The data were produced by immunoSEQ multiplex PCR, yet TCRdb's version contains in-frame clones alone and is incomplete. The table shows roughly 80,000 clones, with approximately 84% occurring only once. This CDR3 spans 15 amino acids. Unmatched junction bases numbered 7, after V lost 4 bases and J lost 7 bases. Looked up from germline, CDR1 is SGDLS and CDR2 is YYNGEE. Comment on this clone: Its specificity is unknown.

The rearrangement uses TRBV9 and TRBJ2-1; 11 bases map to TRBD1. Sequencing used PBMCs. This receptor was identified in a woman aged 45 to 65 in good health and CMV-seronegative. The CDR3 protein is CASSPRTGGLNEQFF. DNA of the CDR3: TGTGCCAGCAGCCCCAGGACAGGGGGCTTAAATGAGCAGTTCTTC.